This T cell receptor beta chain stems from a study of T cell changes during pregnancy in multiple sclerosis. Here immunoSEQ multiplex PCR was the method, and the copy in TCRdb shows in-frame clones only, minus some. The sample carries fewer than 60,000 clones, about 92% recorded once. CDR3 length equals 13 residues. The V end lost 2 bases, the J end lost 1 base, and 5 bases lay between the germline ends. Germline V gene data show CDR1 as SGHTA and CDR2 as FQGTGA. About this clone itself: The sample contains more than one DNA sequence encoding this CDR3.

The chain employs TRBV7-3 and TRBJ1-1, with D perhaps TRBD1 (5 bases). This TCR came from a female donor with multiple sclerosis, enrolled in a pregnancy study. Sequencing used CD4+ T cells from peripheral blood mononuclear cells, obtained after pregnancy. The CDR3 coding sequence is TGTGCCAGCAGCTTACAGGGGAACACTGAAGCTTTCTTT. Translation gives CASSLQGNTEAFF. Full variable domain (remainder filled in from reference TRBV7-3 and TRBJ1-1): GAGVSQTPSNKVTEKGKYVELRCDPISGHTALYWYRQSLGQGPEFLIYFQGTGAADDSGLPNDRFFAVRPEGSVSTLKIQRTERGDSAVYLCASSLQGNTEAFFGQGTRLTVV.